This T cell receptor beta chain was found in a study of blood T cells in healthy people across ages. Primed by a sample-barcoded 5' primer and a J-beta primer mix, a second PCR proceeded for about 6 to 12 cycles. TCRdb re-called the 5' RACE reads with MiXCR, one entry per CDR3 protein. The sample lists almost 800,000 distinct CDR3 sequences, 58% occurring once. This clonotype was picked up one time. Its antigen is unidentified. V lost 3 bases and J 5 bases, leaving 11 bases between the germline ends. CDR1 and CDR2 from the germline V gene are SGHTA and FQGNSA. This CDR3 has 14 residues. Study-level points and caveats: Age advanced and TCR beta diversity per million T cells fell, roughly linearly.

The TCR sequence derives from a man under 40 in good health. The gene calls are TRBV7-2 and TRBJ2-1; weak D call: TRBD2 (5 bases). Sequenced: blood. The CDR3 spells CASSFYERNNEQFF. The DNA of the CDR3 is TGTGCCAGCAGCTTTTATGAGCGGAACAATGAGCAGTTCTTC.